The 15 T cell receptor beta chains below were found in one sample sequenced in a study of beta chain features in type 1 diabetes. General study points: Moderate yet significant TCRB CDR3 shortening was seen in Type 1 diabetes patients in all four CD4+ subsets.

Expressed TCRB transcripts were sequenced because the entire RNA isolate underwent reverse transcription. TCRdb keeps only in-frame clones here, not all; method: immunoSEQ multiplex PCR. The repertoire holds 200,000 to 250,000 clones, with roughly 14% as singletons. Their recognized antigens are unknown. Source material: naive CD4+ T cells from blood. The receptors here all came from a man younger than 45 with type 1 diabetes.

This clone has only a few counts. The chain has TRBV13 and TRBJ1-2; 10 bases are shared with TRBD1. The germline V gene has CDR1 PRHDT and CDR2 FYEKMQ (reference sequence). The CDR3 covers 15 residues. V gave up 5 bases and J gave up 8 bases; unmatched junction bases: 11. The CDR3 sequence: CASSPPGQGTLGYTF. CDR3 in DNA: TGTGCCAGCAGCCCCCCGGGACAGGGGACTTTAGGCTACACCTTC.

The V call is TRBV2, the J call TRBJ2-2; the D gene is possibly TRBD1 (7 bases). This CDR3 comprises 15 residues. V gave up 6 bases and J gave up 1 base, with 12 bases separating them. The germline V gene encodes CDR1 SNHLY and CDR2 FYNNEI. CDR3 DNA sequence: TGTGCCAGCAGGGAGGGACAGTGGAACACCGGGGAGCTGTTTTTT. The encoded protein is CASREGQWNTGELFF.

This clone was recorded a few times. The rearrangement links TRBV7-2 to TRBJ1-1; D ambiguous. CDR3 length equals 14 residues. Between the trimmed V and J ends, which lost 5 bases and 0 bases, there was a span of 10 bases. Germline assignment: CDR1 SGHTA and CDR2 FQGNSA. CDR3 region: CASSPGTVNTEAFF. For the CDR3, the DNA is TGTGCCAGCAGCCCGGGAACAGTGAACACTGAAGCTTTCTTT.

Only a few counts were recorded for this clone. The V gene is TRBV7-9, the J gene TRBJ2-1; the match to TRBD2 covers 8 bases. This CDR3 has 17 amino acids. Germline trimming cut 5 bases from V and 6 bases from J; bases unmatched to any gene: 15. Germline lookup yields CDR1 SEHNR and CDR2 FQNEAQ (reference sequence). The CDR3 sequence: CASSKPPLAGPSNEQFF. The CDR3, as DNA: TGTGCCAGCAGCAAGCCTCCTTTAGCGGGGCCCTCCAATGAGCAGTTCTTC.

Only a few counts were recorded for this clone. This chain connects TRBV2 to TRBJ2-5, with 11 bases that match TRBD2. This CDR3 comprises 14 residues. Looked up from germline, CDR1 is SNHLY and CDR2 is FYNNEI. Trimming cost V 3 bases and J 5 bases; bases outside gene matches: 2. The DNA of the CDR3 is TGTGCCAGCAGTGAGTCTAGCGGGAGGGAGACCCAGTACTTC. It codes for CASSESSGRETQYF.

This clone was counted only a few times. The chain combines TRBV5-1 with TRBJ2-3; no definite D call. CDR3 length: 12 amino acids. The ends were cut back, 3 bases at V and 4 bases at J, with 6 bases in the middle. Germline V gene sequence: CDR1 SGHRS, CDR2 YFSETQ. The CDR3 nucleotides are TGCGCCAGCAGCTCTGAGTCAGATACGCAGTATTTT. It specifies CASSSESDTQYF.

CDR3 bases: TGTGCCAGCGGTCAGAGCACAGATACGCAGTATTTT. This encodes CASGQSTDTQYF. The chain is built from TRBV6-6 and TRBJ2-3; no reliable D call. The CDR3 is 12 amino acids. V was shortened by 8 bases and J by 0 bases, with 6 bases between the two germline ends. Per germline, CDR1 MNHNY and CDR2 SVGAGI (reference sequence).

This clone was seen a handful of times. This chain joins TRBV29-1 and TRBJ2-7; D perhaps matches TRBD1 (6 bases). This CDR3 comprises 12 residues. Germline V lookup: CDR1 SQVTM, CDR2 ANQGSEA. V was shortened by 6 bases and J by 1 base, with 10 bases between the two germline ends. The CDR3 bases are TGCAGCGTGGACGGACAGTCCTACGAGCAGTACTTC. Protein sequence: CSVDGQSYEQYF.

In this sample, this clone turned up a few times. The chain employs TRBV5-6 and TRBJ2-7; D is perhaps TRBD2 (7 bases). This CDR3 is 16 amino acids long. Germline V lookup: CDR1 SGHDT, CDR2 YYEEEE. V was pared by 1 base and J by 3 bases, with 17 bases between. The CDR3 sequence: CASSLRGSRGSYEQYF. DNA of the CDR3: TGTGCCAGCAGCTTGAGGGGGTCTCGCGGGAGCTACGAGCAGTACTTC.

This clone appeared a few times. CDR3 sequence: CASSSFQGASGGYTF. The CDR3 nucleotides are TGTGCCAGCAGCTCCTTTCAGGGGGCTTCGGGGGGCTACACCTTC. The J gene is TRBJ1-2, the V gene TRBV5-4; the match to TRBD1 covers 8 bases. The germline V gene has CDR1 SGHNT and CDR2 YYREEE (reference sequence). The CDR3 runs to 15 residues. With V trimmed by 3 bases and J by 8 bases, 12 bases remained unmatched.

This clone was detected a few times. The chain employs TRBV9 and TRBJ1-2; D ambiguous. V lost 0 bases, J lost 4 bases, and 16 bases lay in between. CDR1 is SGDLS, CDR2 YYNGEE, per germline. There are 16 residues in the CDR3. The CDR3 loop reads CASSVAGNPRAYGYTF. The DNA of the CDR3 is TGTGCCAGCAGCGTAGCGGGGAATCCGAGGGCCTATGGCTACACCTTC.

The rearrangement joins TRBV5-1 to TRBJ2-7; D is unclear. Deletions cut 0 bases from V and 6 bases from J, with 10 bases between. This CDR3 is 13 amino acids long. Germline CDR1 is SGHRS and CDR2 is YFSETQ. Here the CDR3 DNA reads TGCGCCAGCAGCTTGGGTCCCCTCCGCGAGCAGTACTTC. This sequence encodes CASSLGPLREQYF.

A few counts support this clone. The V call is TRBV5-1, the J call TRBJ2-2; D perhaps matches TRBD1 (6 bases). Trimming pared 1 base from V and 3 bases from J, leaving 10 bases between. Germline loops: CDR1 SGHRS, CDR2 YFSETQ. The CDR3 extends over 15 amino acids. The CDR3 DNA follows: TGCGCCAGCAGCTTGCCACAGGGCGACACCGGGGAGCTGTTTTTT. Translated, it gives CASSLPQGDTGELFF.

The V and J genes are TRBV30 and TRBJ1-1, with 9 bases aligning to TRBD1. Germline CDR1 GTSNPN, CDR2 SVGIG (reference sequence). V dropped 5 bases and J dropped 5; count of bases not matched to a gene: 3. This CDR3 is 12 amino acids long. The DNA for the CDR3 is TGTGCCTGGGACAGGGGGGGGACTGAAGCTTTCTTT. It specifies CAWDRGGTEAFF.

In its sample, this clone was seen a few times. V and J are TRBV27 and TRBJ2-4; 9 bases fit TRBD1. Germline trimming cut 0 bases from V and 9 bases from J; bases unmatched to any gene: 6. Germline V gives CDR1 MNHEY, CDR2 SMNVEV (reference sequence). This CDR3 is 15 amino acids long. CDR3 loop: CASSLSGQGDGIQYF. CDR3 sequence (DNA): TGTGCCAGCAGTTTATCGGGACAGGGTGACGGCATTCAGTACTTC.